The subject of this entry is one T cell receptor (beta chain). Clones were read by immunoSEQ multiplex PCR, and TCRdb kept only the in-frame ones, dropping some. Of roughly 64,000 clones listed, about 86% are singletons. Germline V gene lookup returns CDR1 SGHNT and CDR2 YYREEE (reference sequence). V lost 6 bases to trimming and J lost 7 bases, with 25 bases between them. The CDR3 sequence is 16 residues long. The data belong to a study of technical replicates of blood from a few donors. The sequence came from a human donor in good health. Some clones in this sample may be carry-over from other donors' samples. The chain uses TRBV5-4 and TRBJ1-1; no firm D call. The sequenced sample was PBMCs. The CDR3 region has the DNA TGTGCCAGCACCCTGGGTGGTGGGAGCCTCGATGTTGAAGCTTTCTTT. It translates to CASTLGGGSLDVEAFF.